The clone carrying this T cell receptor (beta chain) was detected only a few times. Its specificity is unknown. This sample is drawn from a study of monozygotic twins with cystic fibrosis. The data were produced by immunoSEQ multiplex PCR, yet TCRdb's version contains in-frame clones alone and is incomplete. The table includes roughly 29,000 clones, around four fifths detected once. Trimming at V came to 10 bases and at J to 3 bases, leaving 7 bases not matched to a gene. Germline V gene sequence: CDR1 SNHLY, CDR2 FYNNEI. The CDR3 length is 13 residues. Study results and caveats: Monozygotic CF twins shared more identical nucleotide clonotypes than unrelated patients.

The source is a girl aged 2 to 10 with cystic fibrosis. The chain carries TRBV2 and TRBJ1-1; 8 positions match TRBD1. What was sequenced was blood. The CDR3 spells CATAGGLDTEAFF. The CDR3 coding sequence is TGTGCCACCGCAGGGGGCCTGGACACTGAAGCTTTCTTT.